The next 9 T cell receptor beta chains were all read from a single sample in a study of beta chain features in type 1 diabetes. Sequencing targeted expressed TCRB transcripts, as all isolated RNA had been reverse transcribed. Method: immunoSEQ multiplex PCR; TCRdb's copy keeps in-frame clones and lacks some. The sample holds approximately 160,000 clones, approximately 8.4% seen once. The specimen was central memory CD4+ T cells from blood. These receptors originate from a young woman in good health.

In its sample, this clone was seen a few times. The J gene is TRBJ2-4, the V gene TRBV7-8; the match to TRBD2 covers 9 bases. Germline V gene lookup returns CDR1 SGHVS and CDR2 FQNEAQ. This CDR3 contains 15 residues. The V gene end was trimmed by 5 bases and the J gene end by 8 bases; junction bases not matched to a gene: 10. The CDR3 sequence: CASSPISGSWHIQYF. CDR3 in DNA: TGTGCCAGCAGCCCTATTAGCGGGAGCTGGCACATTCAGTACTTC.

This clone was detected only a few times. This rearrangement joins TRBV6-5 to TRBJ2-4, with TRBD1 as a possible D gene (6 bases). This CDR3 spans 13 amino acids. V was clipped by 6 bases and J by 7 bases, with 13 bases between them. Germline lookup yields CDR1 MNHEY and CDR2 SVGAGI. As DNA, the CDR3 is TGTGCCAGCAGCCAAGACACAGGGAACATTCAGTACTTC. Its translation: CASSQDTGNIQYF.

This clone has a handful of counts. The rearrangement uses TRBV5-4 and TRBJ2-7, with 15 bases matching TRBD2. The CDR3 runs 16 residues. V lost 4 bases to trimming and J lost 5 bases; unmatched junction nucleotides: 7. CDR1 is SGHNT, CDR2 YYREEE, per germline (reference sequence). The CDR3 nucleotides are TGTGCCAGCAGCGGGGGACTAGCGGGAGGAGGACACGAGCAGTACTTC. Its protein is CASSGGLAGGGHEQYF.

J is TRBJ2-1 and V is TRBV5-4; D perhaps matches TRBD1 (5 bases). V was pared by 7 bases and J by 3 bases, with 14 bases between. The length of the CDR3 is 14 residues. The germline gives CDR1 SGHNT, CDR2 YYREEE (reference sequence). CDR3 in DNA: TGTGCCAGCTGGGGCCAGACCGACTACAATGAGCAGTTCTTC. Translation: CASWGQTDYNEQFF.

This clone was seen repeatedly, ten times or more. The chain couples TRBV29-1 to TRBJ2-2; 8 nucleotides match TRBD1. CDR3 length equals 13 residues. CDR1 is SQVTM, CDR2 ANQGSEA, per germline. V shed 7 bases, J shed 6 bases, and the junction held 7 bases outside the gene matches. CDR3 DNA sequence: TGCAGCGCTGACAGGGGTGGAGCCGGGGAGCTGTTTTTT. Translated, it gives CSADRGGAGELFF.

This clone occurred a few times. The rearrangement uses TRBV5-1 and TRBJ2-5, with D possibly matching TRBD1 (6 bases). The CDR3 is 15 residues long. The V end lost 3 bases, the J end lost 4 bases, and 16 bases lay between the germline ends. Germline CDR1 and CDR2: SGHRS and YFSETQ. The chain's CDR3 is CASSSYTGPRETQYF. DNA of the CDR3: TGCGCCAGCAGCTCTTACACAGGGCCGAGAGAGACCCAGTACTTC.

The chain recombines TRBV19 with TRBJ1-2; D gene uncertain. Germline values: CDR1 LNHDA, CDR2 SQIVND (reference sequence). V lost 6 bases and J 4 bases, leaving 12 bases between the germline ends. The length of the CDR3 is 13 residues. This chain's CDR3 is CASRKSSLYGYTF. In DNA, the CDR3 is TGTGCCAGTAGAAAATCTTCCCTCTATGGCTACACCTTC.

CDR3 DNA sequence: TGTGCCAGCGGTTGGACAGGGGGCCATTGGAGGATGTGCACTGAAGCTTTCTTT. This gives the protein CASGWTGGHWRMCTEAFF. V and J are TRBV21-1 and TRBJ1-1; the table's D call TRBD1 went unverified against the DNA. TRBV21-1 is marked as a pseudogene. This CDR3 has 18 amino acids.

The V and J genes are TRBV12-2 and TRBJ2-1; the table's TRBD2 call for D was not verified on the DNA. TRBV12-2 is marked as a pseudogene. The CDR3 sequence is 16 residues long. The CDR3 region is CASRPPFSGRPNEQFF. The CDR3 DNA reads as TGTGCAAGTCGCCCGCCTTTTAGCGGGAGACCTAATGAGCAGTTCTTC.